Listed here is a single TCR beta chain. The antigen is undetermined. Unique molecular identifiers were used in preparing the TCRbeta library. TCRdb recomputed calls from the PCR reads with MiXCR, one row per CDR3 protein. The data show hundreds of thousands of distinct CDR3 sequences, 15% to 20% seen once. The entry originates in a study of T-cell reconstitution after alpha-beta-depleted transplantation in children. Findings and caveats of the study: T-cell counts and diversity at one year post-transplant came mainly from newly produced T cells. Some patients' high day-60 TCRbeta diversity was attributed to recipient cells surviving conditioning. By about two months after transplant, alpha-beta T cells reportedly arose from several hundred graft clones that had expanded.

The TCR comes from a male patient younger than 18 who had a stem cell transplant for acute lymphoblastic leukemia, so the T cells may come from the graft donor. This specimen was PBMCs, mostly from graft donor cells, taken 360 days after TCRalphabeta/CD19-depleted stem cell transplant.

CDR3 DNA: TGCGCCAGCAGCTTGGGGCTAGCGTACTCCTACGAGCAGTACTTC. This gives the protein CASSLGLAYSYEQYF. This chain connects TRBV5-1 to TRBJ2-7, with D possibly TRBD2 on 6 matching bases. V was shortened by 0 bases and J by 0 bases, with 10 bases between the two germline ends. This CDR3 region has 15 residues. Per the germline V gene, CDR1 is SGHRS and CDR2 is YFSETQ.